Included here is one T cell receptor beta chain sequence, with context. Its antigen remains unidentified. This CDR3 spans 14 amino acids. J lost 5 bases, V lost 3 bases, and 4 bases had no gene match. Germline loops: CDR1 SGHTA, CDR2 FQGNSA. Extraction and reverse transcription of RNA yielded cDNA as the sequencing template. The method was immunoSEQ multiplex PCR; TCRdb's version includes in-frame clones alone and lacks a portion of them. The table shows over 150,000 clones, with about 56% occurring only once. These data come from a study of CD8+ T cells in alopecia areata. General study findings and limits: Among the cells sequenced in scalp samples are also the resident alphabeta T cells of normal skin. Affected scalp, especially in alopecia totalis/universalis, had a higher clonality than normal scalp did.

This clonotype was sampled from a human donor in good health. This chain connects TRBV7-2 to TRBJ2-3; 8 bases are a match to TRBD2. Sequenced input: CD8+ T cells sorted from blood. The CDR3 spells CASSFSGEGDTQYF. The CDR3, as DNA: TGTGCCAGCAGCTTTAGCGGGGAGGGAGATACGCAGTATTTT.